This T cell receptor beta chain originates from a study of tumor-infiltrating lymphocytes in glioblastoma multiforme. The study, taken as a whole, reports: Detected clone frequencies may not reflect cell counts, being RNA-based.

As regards this clonotype: Its antigen is undetermined. At one boundary the junction diverges from the germline segment, which might be a read error.

Germline V gives CDR1 SGHAT, CDR2 FQDESV (reference sequence). The CDR3 runs 13 residues. Three nested ARM-PCR rounds with V-beta and C-beta primers built TCRB libraries. TCRdb recomputed calls from the multiplex PCR reads with MiXCR, one row per CDR3 protein. Of 15,000 to 20,000 distinct CDR3 sequences in the sample, roughly 64% were seen once. The V call is TRBV11-1, the J call TRBJ1-1; no firm D call. The sequencing input was peripheral blood. The TCR sequence derives from a male donor with glioblastoma. The CDR3 coding sequence is TGTGCCAGCAGCTTAAGGTCTCTCACTGAAGCTTTTTTT. As protein: CASSLRSLTEAFF.